This TCR beta chain was captured by sequencing in a study of early T cells in non-severe SARS-CoV-2 infection. This clonotype came up a few times. The CDR3 length is 14 residues. Germline V gene sequence: CDR1 LGHNA, CDR2 YSLEER. V lost 0 bases to trimming and J lost 4 bases, with 9 bases between them. Unique molecular identifiers were added to individual cDNA molecules. TCRdb redid the calling of the 5' RACE reads with MiXCR, one entry per CDR3 protein. The sample holds tens of thousands of distinct CDR3 sequences; approximately 5.4% are singletons and the top ten take about 10%. Source material: whole blood. The TCR comes from an adult who was a healthcare worker with PCR-confirmed SARS-CoV-2 infection or an uninfected control (not recorded which). This chain links TRBV4-3 with TRBJ2-5; D not resolved. The CDR3 region is CASSQDRFRETQYF. The CDR3 DNA reads TGCGCCAGCAGCCAAGATAGATTTCGAGAGACCCAGTACTTC.